This paragraph reports one TCR beta chain. Repertoires were generated with immunoSEQ multiplex PCR, while TCRdb's copy carries only in-frame clones and drops some. Altogether some 77,000 clones are present, 85% to 95% being singletons, with the ten largest covering around 0.2%. The record originates from a study of T cell changes during pregnancy in multiple sclerosis. The CDR3 extends over 15 amino acids. V gave up 2 bases and J gave up 1 base, with 11 bases separating them. Germline V gene sequence: CDR1 SGHRS, CDR2 YFSETQ. The source material was CD4+ T cells from peripheral blood mononuclear cells, sampled before pregnancy. V usage is TRBV5-1 and J usage is TRBJ2-3, with a possible D match to TRBD2 (5 bases). The clonotype was recovered from a female donor with multiple sclerosis, enrolled in a pregnancy study. The CDR3 bases are TGCGCCAGCAGCTTTTCCCCCGGGGGCACAGATACGCAGTATTTT. Encoded protein: CASSFSPGGTDTQYF. The whole variable domain, filled in from reference TRBV5-1 and TRBJ2-3, reads KAGVTQTPRYLIKTRGQQVTLSCSPISGHRSVSWYQQTPGQGLQFLFEYFSETQRNKGNFPGRFSGRQFSNSRSEMNVSTLELGDSALYLCASSFSPGGTDTQYFGPGTRLTVL.